Presented here are 17 T cell receptor beta chains from one specimen sequenced in a study of CD8+CD57+ T cells in acquired aplastic anemia. CDR3 and TCR beta VDJ profiling relied on genomic DNA as the template. TCRdb passed the reads through MiXCR, listing each CDR3 protein once. The table includes some 150,000 distinct CDR3 sequences, 65% to 75% detected once. Selection for sequencing was limited to patients who had shown CD8+CD57+ cell expansion by flow cytometry. The sample comprised sorted CD4+, CD8+, or CD8+CD57+ T cells (not recorded which) from PBMCs. The receptors derive from a human donor with aplastic anemia.

In this sample, this clonotype turned up once. The CDR3 reads CASSPGPGGRGNTIYF. As DNA, the CDR3 is TGTGCCAGCAGCCCCGGTCCAGGGGGCAGAGGAAACACCATATATTTT. The genes are TRBV5-6 and TRBJ1-3, with 8 positions matching TRBD1. Germline-derived CDR1 and CDR2 are SGHDT and YYEEEE. The CDR3 length is 16 residues. V lost 4 bases to trimming and J lost 4 bases; unmatched junction nucleotides: 10.

V and J are TRBV29-1 and TRBJ2-3; tentative D call: TRBD2 (6 bases). Trimming pared 3 bases from V and 4 bases from J, leaving 11 bases between. Germline loops: CDR1 SQVTM, CDR2 ANQGSEA. This CDR3 contains 13 residues. Here the CDR3 DNA reads TGCAGCGTTGATTTAAGGGAGGCAGATACGCAGTATTTT. Its protein product is CSVDLREADTQYF.

CDR3 DNA sequence: TGCAGTGCGGGACTAGCGGGAGGAGGGGAGACCCAGTACTTC. Amino acids: CSAGLAGGGETQYF. This sequence joins TRBV20-1 and TRBJ2-5; TRBD2 matches at 15 bases. The CDR3 spans 14 residues. The germline V gene encodes CDR1 DFQATT and CDR2 SNEGSKA (reference sequence). Trimming cost V 6 bases and J 5 bases; bases outside gene matches: 4.

The rearrangement uses TRBV20-1 and TRBJ2-3, with D unclear. Deletions cut 4 bases from V and 0 bases from J, with 11 bases between. CDR3 size: 14 residues. From germline, CDR1 is DFQATT and CDR2 SNEGSKA (reference sequence). DNA of the CDR3: TGCAGTGCTACCTTCCAACTTAGCACAGATACGCAGTATTTT. Translation: CSATFQLSTDTQYF.

The chain is built from TRBV6-5 and TRBJ2-5, with 9 bases that match TRBD1. The germline gives CDR1 MNHEY, CDR2 SVGAGI. Losses at the gene ends were 0 bases for V and 3 bases for J; bases not matched to a gene: 2. The CDR3 has 15 amino acids. DNA of the CDR3: TGTGCCAGCAGTTACTCGGGACAGGGTGAAGAGACCCAGTACTTC. Translation: CASSYSGQGEETQYF.

The chain joins TRBV24-1 to TRBJ1-2; D is unresolved. V dropped 7 bases and J dropped 0 bases, with 5 bases sitting between them. CDR3 length: 12 amino acids. From germline, CDR1 is KGHDR and CDR2 SFDVKD. CDR3 DNA sequence: TGTGCCACCAGAGGAGCTAACTATGGCTACACCTTC. Its protein is CATRGANYGYTF.

This chain links TRBV12-3 or TRBV12-4 with TRBJ2-7; no definite D call. The V and J ends lost 6 bases and 3 bases respectively, with 24 bases between them. This CDR3 spans 17 amino acids. In DNA, the CDR3 is TGTGCCAGCAGCCCTTTGGCAGTCAGGCCAGAAGACTACGAGCAGTACTTC. It translates to CASSPLAVRPEDYEQYF.

The chain joins TRBV10-2 to TRBJ2-3; 9 nucleotides align to TRBD1. This CDR3 has 13 residues. Germline CDR1 is WSHSY and CDR2 is SAAADI. Trimming removed 6 bases from V and 13 bases from J; junction bases left unmatched: 11. The CDR3: CASSDGTGSWEYF. The CDR3 DNA reads as TGCGCCAGCAGCGACGGGACAGGGTCATGGGAGTATTTT.

This rearrangement joins TRBV20-1 to TRBJ2-3; 8 bases agree with TRBD2. This CDR3 contains 14 residues. V lost 8 bases and J lost 2; bases outside the gene matches: 9. CDR1 is DFQATT and CDR2 is SNEGSKA in the germline V gene (reference sequence). CDR3 residues: CSNSAGALTDTQYF. The CDR3 bases are TGCAGTAACTCAGCGGGGGCCCTCACAGATACGCAGTATTTT.

The chain has TRBV2 and TRBJ2-7; D perhaps matches TRBD2 (6 bases). Trimming removed 9 bases from V and 0 bases from J, with 9 bases in between. CDR1 is SNHLY, CDR2 FYNNEI, per germline. CDR3 length: 12 amino acids. DNA of the CDR3: TGTGCCAGTAGGCGGGGCTCCTACGAGCAGTACTTC. Its protein is CASRRGSYEQYF.

The V gene is TRBV2, the J gene TRBJ2-7; maybe TRBD2 (6 bases). With 5 bases removed from V and 2 bases from J, the gap between germline ends came to 16 bases. From germline, CDR1 is SNHLY and CDR2 FYNNEI. The CDR3 loop spans 15 amino acids. CDR3 sequence reads: CASSYSTGGTYEQYF. DNA for the CDR3: TGTGCCAGCAGTTACTCGACTGGCGGGACCTACGAGCAGTACTTC. Together with reference TRBV2 and TRBJ2-7, the CDR3 gives the full variable domain: EPEVTQTPSHQVTQMGQEVILRCVPISNHLYFYWYRQILGQKVEFLVSFYNNEISEKSEIFDDQFSVERPDGSNFTLKIRSTKLEDSAMYFCASSYSTGGTYEQYFGPGTRLTVT.

The V and J genes are TRBV5-1 and TRBJ2-5; 8 nucleotides line up with TRBD1. Germline V CDR1 and CDR2: SGHRS, YFSETQ. The ends lost 4 bases at V and 1 base at J; junction bases unmatched: 6. CDR3 length: 15 residues. The CDR3 bases are TGCGCCAGCAGCCCGACAGGGGATGTCCAAGAGACCCAGTACTTC. Translating it yields CASSPTGDVQETQYF.

The J gene is TRBJ2-5, the V gene TRBV7-9; TRBD2 agrees at 9 bases. The germline V gene has CDR1 SEHNR and CDR2 FQNEAQ (reference sequence). The CDR3 consists of 16 residues. V trimming: 3 bases; J trimming: 5 bases; junction bases outside the gene matches: 10. The CDR3 nucleotides read TGTGCCAGCAGCTTCGGGAGTAGCGGGGGTCGGGAGACCCAGTACTTC. It is translated as CASSFGSSGGRETQYF.

J is TRBJ1-1 and V is TRBV4-3, with D unclear. This CDR3 has 14 residues. Germline values: CDR1 LGHNA, CDR2 YSLEER. With 0 bases removed from V and 4 bases from J, the gap between germline ends came to 9 bases. The CDR3 protein is CASSQEMEVTEAFF. The CDR3 DNA reads TGCGCCAGCAGCCAAGAGATGGAGGTCACTGAAGCTTTCTTT.

The chain links TRBV5-1 to TRBJ2-5; 11 nucleotides line up with TRBD2. Losses at the gene ends were 4 bases for V and 4 bases for J; bases not matched to a gene: 9. This CDR3 contains 16 residues. Germline V gene data show CDR1 as SGHRS and CDR2 as YFSETQ. The CDR3 is CASSPGASGGTETQYF. In DNA, the CDR3 is TGCGCCAGCAGCCCCGGGGCTAGCGGGGGGACAGAGACCCAGTACTTC.

The rearrangement links TRBV2 to TRBJ2-3; D is unresolved. CDR1 and CDR2 from the germline V gene are SNHLY and FYNNEI. Between the trimmed V and J ends, which lost 1 base and 3 bases, there was a span of 11 bases. CDR3 length: 15 amino acids. The CDR3 DNA is TGTGCCAGCAGTGAAGGTAGTCCCTCTACAGATACGCAGTATTTT. Protein sequence: CASSEGSPSTDTQYF.

The chain uses TRBV7-9 and TRBJ2-6; perhaps TRBD1 as D (5 bases). The CDR3 consists of 15 residues. The V and J ends lost 4 bases and 2 bases respectively, with 9 bases between them. The germline CDR1 and CDR2 sequences are SEHNR and FQNEAQ (reference sequence). The CDR3: CASSSRQTGANVLTF. The CDR3 DNA is TGTGCCAGCAGCTCCCGACAGACTGGGGCCAACGTCCTGACTTTC. Drawing the rest from reference TRBV7-9 and TRBJ2-6, the complete variable domain is DTGVSQNPRHKITKRGQNVTFRCDPISEHNRLYWYRQTLGQGPEFLTYFQNEAQLEKSRLLSDRFSAERPKGSFSTLEIQRTEQGDSAMYLCASSSRQTGANVLTFGAGSRLTVL.